This entry features one TCR beta chain sequence. What it binds is unknown. The data originate from a study of cytotoxic CD8 clonotypes in ibrutinib-treated CLL. Background on the study: Samples showed on average around 260,000 productive templates and tens of thousands of productive rearrangements. Study conclusions and caveats: A difference in sampling times existed between sustained-remission and progressing patients. Clonality correlated strongly with circulating CD8+ T cells and exceeded age-matched healthy donors at baseline.

Assay used: immunoSEQ multiplex PCR; TCRdb lists only in-frame clones, some missing. The sample includes roughly 150,000 clones, roughly 86% of them seen just once. The CDR3 contains 15 residues. Germline V gives CDR1 KGHSH, CDR2 LQKENI. The J segment lost 7 bases and the V segment lost 2 bases, leaving 5 bases of the junction unmatched. The sequence was obtained from a human donor with chronic lymphocytic leukemia. The sequencing used PBMCs, collected after 12 months of ibrutinib treatment. The chain recombines TRBV18 with TRBJ1-4; 9 nucleotides line up with TRBD1. As DNA, the CDR3 is TGTGCCAGCTCACCAATCGGGACAGGGAGTGAAAAACTGTTTTTT. Translating gives CASSPIGTGSEKLFF. The full variable domain, with the rest looked up from reference TRBV18 and TRBJ1-4, is NAGVMQNPRHLVRRRGQEARLRCSPMKGHSHVYWYRQLPEEGLKFMVYLQKENIIDESGMPKERFSAEFPKEGPSILRIQQVVRGDSAAYFCASSPIGTGSEKLFFGSGTQLSVL.